Each of the 32 T cell receptor beta chains below was sequenced from the same sample in a study of human T cells and chemical hapten exposure (dated by TCRdb to 2020 to 2023). What this sample's time point label stands for: patch test 1, 2 weeks after DPC sensitization. This sample's treatment or condition label indicates: therapeutic diphenylcyclopropenone sensitization with weekly scalp DPC. Library method: RACE. These reads were obtained on a NextSeq 500. The raw public data were reprocessed by TCRdb itself: fastp quality trimming at Q25, MiXCR clonotype calling, in-frame beta chains only. Each CDR3 protein gets just one entry, which takes the most common genes and DNA from the rows behind it. For this sample there are over 85,000 distinct CDR3 sequences; over 10% appear just once. The ten largest clones take up approximately 2% of the sample. Sequenced material: whole blood, taken in connection with sensitization to the hapten diphenylcyclopropenone (DPC). These TCRs come from a woman between 40 and 50 years old with alopecia areata. Some clones in this sample may be carry-over from other donors' samples.

The rearrangement joins TRBV11-2 to TRBJ2-1, with D unresolved. V lost 3 bases and J 3 bases, leaving 6 bases between the germline ends. The germline V gene encodes CDR1 SGHAT and CDR2 FQNNGV. CDR3 length equals 13 residues. CDR3 nucleotide sequence: TGTGCCAGCAGCTTCGGCAGCTACAATGAGCAGTTCTTC. Its protein product is CASSFGSYNEQFF.

This clonotype appeared a few times. This chain joins TRBV29-1 and TRBJ1-1; D gene uncertain. The CDR3 spans 12 residues. Trimming removed 0 bases at V and 1 base at J, with 3 bases between. The germline V gene has CDR1 SQVTM and CDR2 ANQGSEA. The DNA of the CDR3 is TGCAGCGTTGAAGAGGGGAACACTGAAGCTTTCTTT. It is translated as CSVEEGNTEAFF.

This clonotype was counted a few times. The chain recombines TRBV5-4 with TRBJ1-5; a possible D gene is TRBD1 (5 bases). The CDR3 is 14 residues long. V lost 3 bases and J lost 4, with 11 bases in between. Germline loops: CDR1 SGHNT, CDR2 YYREEE (reference sequence). CDR3 sequence reads: CASSWQGGNQPQHF. The CDR3 region has the DNA TGTGCCAGCAGCTGGCAGGGAGGTAATCAGCCCCAGCATTTT.

The chain employs TRBV10-3 and TRBJ2-1, with D possibly being TRBD2 (5 bases). Germline CDR1 is ENHRY and CDR2 is SYGVKD. The CDR3 is 16 residues long. V dropped 2 bases and J dropped 4 bases, with 15 bases sitting between them. CDR3 in amino acids: CAISESGAGGYNEQFF. The CDR3 bases are TGTGCCATCAGTGAGAGCGGAGCAGGAGGATACAATGAGCAGTTCTTC.

This clonotype was seen ten or more times. The V call is TRBV29-1, the J call TRBJ1-5; TRBD1 is a possible D gene (5 bases). V lost 0 bases, J lost 13 bases, and 13 bases lay in between. CDR3 length: 12 residues. Germline V gene sequence: CDR1 SQVTM, CDR2 ANQGSEA. The DNA for the CDR3 is TGCAGCGTTGAAGACGGGACCAATGTTCAGCATTTT. This encodes CSVEDGTNVQHF.

The gene calls are TRBV5-1 and TRBJ2-3; possible D gene TRBD1, 7 bases. Deletions cut 0 bases from V and 5 bases from J, with 16 bases between. Germline V CDR1 and CDR2: SGHRS, YFSETQ. This CDR3 is built from 16 residues. CDR3 sequence (DNA): TGCGCCAGCAGCTTGGCCGGAGGGGGCCAGGGAGATACGCAGTATTTT. Translated: CASSLAGGGQGDTQYF.

This clonotype was observed a handful of times. The chain joins TRBV11-2 to TRBJ2-2, with D perhaps TRBD2 (5 bases). The V gene's germline CDR1 is SGHAT and CDR2 FQNNGV. V gave up 8 bases and J gave up 7 bases, with 17 bases separating them. The CDR3 covers 14 residues. CDR3 sequence: CASAQNEGGGELFF. DNA of the CDR3: TGTGCCAGCGCGCAAAACGAGGGTGGCGGGGAGCTGTTTTTT.

This clonotype was found a few times. In nucleotides, the CDR3 is TGCAGCGTTGTTCGACTGATGAACACTGAAGCTTTCTTT. The encoded protein is CSVVRLMNTEAFF. The rearrangement links TRBV29-1 to TRBJ1-1, with no clear D. V was shortened by 4 bases and J by 0 bases, with 9 bases between the two germline ends. Germline CDR1 SQVTM, CDR2 ANQGSEA. This CDR3 has 13 residues.

Here the CDR3 reads CASSQATGLSYEQYF. In DNA, the CDR3 is TGCGCCAGCAGCCAAGCCACAGGGCTAAGCTACGAGCAGTACTTC. V usage is TRBV4-1 and J usage is TRBJ2-7; the D gene is possibly TRBD1 (6 bases). V was cut by 1 base and J by 3 bases, with 13 bases left in between. Germline CDR1 is MGHRA and CDR2 is YSYEKL. The CDR3 extends over 15 amino acids.

As DNA, the CDR3 is TGCAGTGCCTTGGACACTGACAACAATCAGCCCCAGCATTTT. Translated: CSALDTDNNQPQHF. This chain joins TRBV20-1 and TRBJ1-5; weak D call: TRBD1 (5 bases). Germline loops: CDR1 DFQATT, CDR2 SNEGSKA (reference sequence). This CDR3 contains 14 residues. The V and J ends lost 6 bases and 3 bases respectively, with 15 bases between them.

This clonotype was counted only a few times. This chain connects TRBV6-2 or TRBV6-3 to TRBJ2-1; the D gene is possibly TRBD2 (5 bases). With 5 bases removed from V and 0 bases from J, the gap between germline ends came to 20 bases. Looked up from germline, CDR1 is MNHEY and CDR2 is SVGEGT. The CDR3 has 18 residues. The CDR3 is CASSPGLGRSSSYNEQFF. The CDR3 DNA is TGTGCCAGCAGTCCAGGACTCGGTCGATCTAGCTCCTACAATGAGCAGTTCTTC.

The chain is built from TRBV28 and TRBJ1-4; a possible D gene is TRBD1 (5 bases). The CDR3 totals 14 residues. The germline V gene has CDR1 MDHEN and CDR2 SYDVKM. V shed 2 bases and J shed 4 bases, with 8 bases lying between them. The CDR3 here is CASSLRQYNEKLFF. The CDR3 region has the DNA TGTGCCAGCAGTTTAAGACAGTATAATGAAAAACTGTTTTTT.

This clonotype occurred many times. CDR3: CSARDSTSGKRDTQYF. Written as DNA, the CDR3 is TGCAGTGCTAGAGATTCGACTAGCGGGAAGCGGGATACGCAGTATTTT. V gene TRBV20-1 combines with J gene TRBJ2-3, with 11 nucleotides matching TRBD2. V dropped 0 bases and J dropped 6; count of bases not matched to a gene: 8. CDR1 is DFQATT and CDR2 is SNEGSKA in the germline V gene (reference sequence). The CDR3 runs to 16 residues.

In this sample, this clonotype turned up a few times. The chain couples TRBV19 to TRBJ2-3, with 15 bases identical to TRBD2. The CDR3 extends over 15 amino acids. Germline V gene data show CDR1 as LNHDA and CDR2 as SQIVND (reference sequence). The V segment lost 7 bases and the J segment 6 bases; nucleotides outside the gene matches: 5. CDR3 region: CASKTGTSGRDTQYF. CDR3 nucleotides: TGTGCCAGTAAGACCGGGACTAGCGGGAGGGATACGCAGTATTTT.

The table lists this clonotype with many counts. The chain carries TRBV19 and TRBJ1-5; no clear D gene. V lost 5 bases, J lost 4 bases, and 12 bases lay in between. Germline assignment: CDR1 LNHDA and CDR2 SQIVND (reference sequence). This CDR3 spans 14 amino acids. CDR3 coding DNA: TGTGCCAGTAGTCAAGTGGAGGTAAATCAGCCCCAGCATTTT. It codes for CASSQVEVNQPQHF.

Ten or more counts support this clonotype. V usage is TRBV6-1 and J usage is TRBJ2-5; 10 bases agree with TRBD2. V shed 6 bases and J 5 bases; nucleotides not matched to a gene: 9. Germline V gives CDR1 MNHNS, CDR2 SASEGT. The CDR3 is 15 residues long. The CDR3 sequence is CASSGLAGAQETQYF. CDR3 DNA: TGTGCCAGCAGCGGGCTAGCGGGAGCCCAGGAGACCCAGTACTTC.

The chain joins TRBV12-3 or TRBV12-4 to TRBJ1-3; tentatively, D is TRBD1 (5 bases). The CDR3 covers 16 residues. V was clipped by 5 bases and J by 2 bases, with 16 bases between them. CDR3 in amino acids: CASSPRGGDPGNTIYF. The DNA of the CDR3 is TGTGCCAGCAGTCCCCGGGGGGGGGATCCTGGAAACACCATATATTTT.

This chain connects TRBV20-1 to TRBJ2-4; no clear D. The CDR3 has 12 amino acids. The ends were cut back, 7 bases at V and 5 bases at J, with 12 bases in the middle. Germline CDR1 is DFQATT and CDR2 is SNEGSKA (reference sequence). This chain's CDR3 is CSGSRAENIQYF. The CDR3 DNA sequence: TGCAGTGGGTCTAGGGCAGAAAACATTCAGTACTTC.

This clonotype was counted a few times. CDR3 sequence reads: CASSFEGLGDGYTF. CDR3 bases: TGTGCCAGCAGCTTTGAGGGGCTCGGCGATGGCTACACCTTC. J is TRBJ1-2 and V is TRBV7-9, with D maybe TRBD1 (5 bases). This CDR3 is built from 14 residues. The V gene lost 3 bases and the J gene lost 6 bases, with 14 bases spanning the gap. CDR1 and CDR2 from the germline V gene are SEHNR and FQNEAQ (reference sequence). The entire variable domain, with the rest obtained from reference TRBV7-9 and TRBJ1-2, is as follows: DTGVSQNPRHKITKRGQNVTFRCDPISEHNRLYWYRQTLGQGPEFLTYFQNEAQLEKSRLLSDRFSAERPKGSFSTLEIQRTEQGDSAMYLCASSFEGLGDGYTFGSGTRLTVV.

DNA for the CDR3: TGTGCCAGCACCCCTGGGTTAACACCAGATACGCAGTATTTT. It codes for CASTPGLTPDTQYF. The chain combines TRBV6-5 with TRBJ2-3; D is uncertain. The CDR3 consists of 14 residues. Germline CDR1 reads MNHEY; CDR2 reads SVGAGI. V gave up 7 bases and J gave up 4 bases, with 15 bases separating them.

This clonotype was counted only a few times. V is TRBV28 and J is TRBJ1-2, with D perhaps matching TRBD1 (6 bases). Germline V gene sequence: CDR1 MDHEN, CDR2 SYDVKM. This CDR3 contains 13 residues. The V gene lost 3 bases and the J gene lost 7 bases, with 12 bases spanning the gap. For the CDR3, the DNA is TGTGCCAGCAGTTTCGAGGACAGTCGTGGCTACACCTTC. It codes for CASSFEDSRGYTF.

This clonotype was detected a few times. The genes are TRBV27 and TRBJ2-7; TRBD2 matches 7 bases. Germline-derived CDR1 and CDR2 are MNHEY and SMNVEV (reference sequence). V dropped 6 bases and J dropped 1; count of bases not matched to a gene: 9. This CDR3 region has 15 residues. CDR3 bases: TGTGCCAGCAGGGGGGGGAGACTCTCTTCCTACGAGCAGTACTTC. Translated, it gives CASRGGRLSSYEQYF.

There are many counts of this clonotype. CDR3 sequence reads: CASSPNRGSETQYF. In DNA, the CDR3 is TGTGCCAGCAGTCCTAATAGGGGGTCGGAGACCCAGTACTTC. V usage is TRBV7-2 and J usage is TRBJ2-5; D may be TRBD1 (6 bases). Germline-derived CDR1 and CDR2 are SGHTA and FQGNSA. CDR3 size: 14 residues. V dropped 6 bases and J dropped 5 bases, with 16 bases sitting between them.

The sample holds many counts of this clonotype. J is TRBJ2-7 and V is TRBV7-9; possible D gene TRBD1, 5 bases. Trimming shortened V by 7 bases and J by 2 bases, and 15 bases separated the two germline ends. CDR3 length equals 14 residues. Looked up from germline, CDR1 is SEHNR and CDR2 is FQNEAQ (reference sequence). CDR3 region: CASMAQGTTYEQYF. The CDR3 coding sequence is TGTGCCAGCATGGCCCAGGGTACCACCTACGAGCAGTACTTC.

The rearrangement joins TRBV4-3 to TRBJ1-4; perhaps TRBD1 as D (6 bases). The CDR3 contains 14 residues. V lost 5 bases, J lost 7 bases, and 14 bases lay in between. CDR1 and CDR2 from the germline V gene are LGHNA and YSLEER. This chain's CDR3 is CASSFRTAGEKLFF. The DNA for the CDR3 is TGCGCCAGCAGCTTCAGGACAGCCGGTGAAAAACTGTTTTTT.

The rearrangement links TRBV20-1 to TRBJ2-7; TRBD2 agrees at 8 bases. The CDR3 covers 14 residues. Germline CDR1 reads DFQATT; CDR2 reads SNEGSKA (reference sequence). The V gene end was trimmed by 0 bases and the J gene end by 2 bases; junction bases not matched to a gene: 3. The CDR3 protein is CSARDTSGPYEQYF. For the CDR3, the DNA is TGCAGTGCTAGAGATACTAGCGGCCCCTACGAGCAGTACTTC.

This clonotype was found many times. This sequence joins TRBV12-3 or TRBV12-4 and TRBJ1-5; D ambiguous. The CDR3 covers 14 residues. V was cut by 5 bases and J by 1 base, with 9 bases left in between. The DNA for the CDR3 is TGTGCCAGCAGTCGTCCGAGGAGCAATCAGCCCCAGCATTTT. Its translation is CASSRPRSNQPQHF.

This sequence joins TRBV12-3 or TRBV12-4 and TRBJ2-1; D is perhaps TRBD1 (6 bases). The CDR3 loop spans 13 amino acids. Trimming cost V 6 bases and J 2 bases, with 8 bases left between them. The DNA for the CDR3 is TGTGCCAGCAGCCAGGGGCCCTACAATGAGCAGTTCTTC. Translated, it gives CASSQGPYNEQFF.

This clonotype showed up many times. The CDR3 DNA is TGCGCCAGCAGCCAAGAGGTCGGGCCTCAGTACTTC. It specifies CASSQEVGPQYF. This chain links TRBV4-1 with TRBJ2-4; D is undetermined. The CDR3 loop spans 12 amino acids. V was clipped by 0 bases and J by 12 bases, with 9 bases between them. Germline V gene lookup returns CDR1 MGHRA and CDR2 YSYEKL.

The V call is TRBV6-1, the J call TRBJ2-3; D is unclear. The CDR3 has 14 residues. Germline V gene sequence: CDR1 MNHNS, CDR2 SASEGT. The ends were cut back, 2 bases at V and 7 bases at J, with 13 bases in the middle. The CDR3 nucleotides are TGTGCCAGCAGTGAATGGCGGCAGACAAATACGCAGTATTTT. Protein product: CASSEWRQTNTQYF.

This clonotype was recorded at least ten times. The gene calls are TRBV28 and TRBJ2-1, with D possibly matching TRBD1 (5 bases). There are 15 residues in the CDR3. The V gene lost 3 bases and the J gene lost 4 bases, with 13 bases spanning the gap. The germline CDR1 and CDR2 sequences are MDHEN and SYDVKM. CDR3 residues: CASSFLAGRYNEQFF. The DNA for the CDR3 is TGTGCCAGCAGTTTTCTCGCAGGGCGGTACAATGAGCAGTTCTTC.

In its sample, this clonotype was seen a few times. The chain carries TRBV7-9 and TRBJ2-4, with a possible D match to TRBD1 (5 bases). From germline, CDR1 is SEHNR and CDR2 FQNEAQ (reference sequence). Trimming stripped 5 bases from V and 9 bases from J, with 17 bases between. The CDR3 length is 14 residues. The CDR3 DNA is TGTGCCAGCAGCACAACAGGTGTGGGTAGCATTCAGTACTTC. It specifies CASSTTGVGSIQYF.